These 21 T cell receptor beta chains originate from one sample sequenced in a study of blood T cells in healthy people across ages. Then a second PCR, running roughly 7 to 11 cycles, was carried out with a sample-barcoded 5' primer and a J-beta primer mix. TCRdb called the 5' RACE reads again in MiXCR, with one record for every CDR3 protein. The sample lists 1.5 million to 2 million distinct CDR3 sequences; roughly 32% were seen once. The sample comprised blood. These receptors came from a woman aged 25-40 years in good health.

A few counts support this clonotype. The V gene is TRBV6-5, the J gene TRBJ2-5; a possible D gene is TRBD1 (5 bases). V was shortened by 0 bases and J by 5 bases, with 13 bases between the two germline ends. Germline CDR1 reads MNHEY; CDR2 reads SVGAGI. The CDR3 has 15 amino acids. The CDR3 loop reads CASSYSKGAWETQYF. The CDR3 DNA reads as TGTGCCAGCAGTTACTCGAAAGGGGCGTGGGAGACCCAGTACTTC.

The chain has TRBV7-9 and TRBJ1-1, with TRBD1 identical over 9 bases. J was trimmed by 11 bases and V by 3 bases; bases with no gene match: 10. CDR3 length: 14 amino acids. Germline CDR1 and CDR2: SEHNR and FQNEAQ (reference sequence). The CDR3 loop reads CASSFQQGAYIAFF. The CDR3 DNA is TGTGCCAGCAGCTTTCAACAGGGGGCGTATATCGCTTTCTTT.

The CDR3 region is CSAPGWGGRAFDEQFF. For the CDR3, the DNA is TGCAGTGCTCCGGGATGGGGCGGGAGGGCCTTCGATGAGCAGTTCTTC. The chain is built from TRBV20-1 and TRBJ2-1; 9 positions match TRBD2. With 5 bases clipped from V and 8 bases from J, the junction kept 16 bases outside the gene matches. This CDR3 contains 16 residues. The germline V gene has CDR1 DFQATT and CDR2 SNEGSKA (reference sequence).

This clonotype occurred many times. V gene TRBV7-2 combines with J gene TRBJ2-7; the D call may be TRBD1 or TRBD2 (5 bases each). V was trimmed by 3 bases and J by 3 bases, leaving 21 bases between them. Germline-derived CDR1 and CDR2 are SGHTA and FQGNSA. The CDR3 loop spans 17 amino acids. The DNA for the CDR3 is TGTGCCAGCAGCTTGGGGGAGCTCCCCAGAGGGATCTACGAGCAGTACTTC. It specifies CASSLGELPRGIYEQYF.

The rearrangement joins TRBV2 to TRBJ2-1, with D uncertain. This CDR3 comprises 14 residues. The V and J ends lost 6 bases and 6 bases respectively, with 15 bases between them. Germline CDR1 SNHLY, CDR2 FYNNEI. CDR3 in DNA: TGTGCCAGCAGCTACGGGCGAAGGGTCAATGAGCAGTTCTTC. This gives the protein CASSYGRRVNEQFF. The variable domain in full, completed from reference TRBV2 and TRBJ2-1, reads EPEVTQTPSHQVTQMGQEVILRCVPISNHLYFYWYRQILGQKVEFLVSFYNNEISEKSEIFDDQFSVERPDGSNFTLKIRSTKLEDSAMYFCASSYGRRVNEQFFGPGTRLTVL.

A few counts support this clonotype. The gene calls are TRBV6-6 and TRBJ1-4; TRBD1 might be the D (5 bases). V was cut by 7 bases and J by 8 bases, with 17 bases left in between. This CDR3 spans 14 amino acids. The germline V gene encodes CDR1 MNHNY and CDR2 SVGAGI (reference sequence). CDR3 bases: TGTGCCAGCACGAGGACGGGACCAAGAGAAAAACTGTTTTTT. This gives the protein CASTRTGPREKLFF.

About this clonotype itself: At one of its ends the junction is not consistent with the germline gene, which may arise from a read error. The rearrangement links TRBV19 to TRBJ2-7; the D is unclear. This CDR3 comprises 13 residues. Germline loops: CDR1 LNHDA, CDR2 SQIVND (reference sequence). CDR3 sequence: CASSIGQTYEQCF. The CDR3 bases are TGTGCCAGTAGTATTGGGCAGACCTACGAGCAGTGCTTC.

This chain connects TRBV20-1 to TRBJ2-1, with 7 positions matching TRBD1. Germline CDR1 is DFQATT and CDR2 is SNEGSKA (reference sequence). This CDR3 spans 15 amino acids. Losses at the gene ends were 3 bases for V and 6 bases for J; bases not matched to a gene: 11. The CDR3 nucleotides are TGCAGTGCTAGTAATAGACAGGGTCCCTCCAATGAGCAGTTCTTC. As protein: CSASNRQGPSNEQFF.

This clonotype has just a few counts. The chain couples TRBV5-1 to TRBJ2-7, with TRBD1 as a possible D gene (6 bases). Looked up from germline, CDR1 is SGHRS and CDR2 is YFSETQ. Trimming cost V 4 bases and J 3 bases, with 14 bases left between them. This CDR3 region has 14 residues. Here the CDR3 reads CASSPSGTNYEQYF. In DNA, the CDR3 is TGCGCCAGCAGCCCTTCCGGGACAAACTACGAGCAGTACTTC.

This clonotype was seen many times. One end of the junction varies from germline; a read error may be responsible. The V call is TRBV5-1, the J call TRBJ2-3; tentative D call: TRBD2 (5 bases). This CDR3 spans 14 amino acids. The germline V gene has CDR1 SGHRS and CDR2 YFSETQ. As DNA, the CDR3 is TGTGCCAGCAGCTGGGGAGAGAGCACAGATACGCAGTATTTT. This sequence encodes CASSWGESTDTQYF.

This clonotype appeared a few times. The V gene is TRBV2, the J gene TRBJ2-4; D may be TRBD1 (6 bases). V was pared by 3 bases and J by 3 bases, with 12 bases between. Germline CDR1 and CDR2: SNHLY and FYNNEI. This CDR3 is built from 15 residues. CDR3 sequence (DNA): TGTGCCAGCAGTGAGCCCAGAGGGGGCAAAAACATTCAGTACTTC. Protein: CASSEPRGGKNIQYF.

V is TRBV12-3 or TRBV12-4 and J is TRBJ1-3; D unresolved. V dropped 5 bases and J dropped 3 bases, with 20 bases sitting between them. The CDR3 totals 17 residues. CDR3 sequence: CASSRQVGGYNGNTIYF. For the CDR3, the DNA is TGTGCCAGCAGTCGCCAAGTCGGAGGCTATAATGGAAACACCATATATTTT.

V is TRBV20-1 and J is TRBJ1-5, with D tentatively TRBD1 (5 bases). This CDR3 spans 14 amino acids. CDR1 DFQATT and CDR2 SNEGSKA come from the germline V gene (reference sequence). The V end was cut by 0 bases, the J end by 12 bases, with 18 bases between. The CDR3 DNA sequence: TGCAGTGCTAGAGATGGGGGGTTGGGGTCCATCCAGCATTTT. Residues: CSARDGGLGSIQHF.

This clonotype was counted many times. CDR3 nucleotides: TGTGCCAGCAGTTTATCTAGCACAGATACGCAGTATTTT. It encodes CASSLSSTDTQYF. The chain is built from TRBV27 and TRBJ2-3; no firm D call. With 0 bases removed from V and 0 bases from J, the gap between germline ends came to 1 base. The germline gives CDR1 MNHEY, CDR2 SMNVEV (reference sequence). The CDR3 runs 13 residues.

This clonotype was seen only once. A junction boundary mismatches the germline segment, possibly from a read error. The V call is TRBV5-6, the J call TRBJ2-5, with no clear D. Looked up from germline, CDR1 is SGHDT and CDR2 is YYEEEE. The CDR3 is made up of 16 amino acids. CDR3 loop: CVSSLDHRKGKETQYF. CDR3 bases: TGTGTCAGCAGCTTGGATCATAGGAAAGGAAAAGAGACCCAGTACTTC.

This chain connects TRBV24-1 to TRBJ2-3; D not resolved. The CDR3 has 13 residues. Germline CDR1 reads KGHDR; CDR2 reads SFDVKD. Trimming stripped 3 bases from V and 6 bases from J, with 9 bases between. For the CDR3, the DNA is TGTGCCACCAGTGATGCCGTCCGGGATACGCAGTATTTT. It codes for CATSDAVRDTQYF.

The chain joins TRBV7-9 to TRBJ1-6; no firm D call. Germline lookup yields CDR1 SEHNR and CDR2 FQNEAQ (reference sequence). Trimming took off 1 base at V and 7 bases at J, with 8 bases between the two ends. This CDR3 spans 14 amino acids. CDR3 amino acids: CASSLVTGNSPLHF. The CDR3 nucleotides are TGTGCCAGCAGCTTAGTGACTGGGAATTCACCCCTCCACTTT.

Turning to this clonotype: Sequence at one end of the junction differs from germline and may be a read error. In DNA form, the CDR3 reads TGTGCCGGCAGTGCGGACAGGGAAGCCTATGGCTACACCTTC. The encoded protein is CAGSADREAYGYTF. The rearrangement links TRBV6-6 to TRBJ1-2; 8 bases are shared with TRBD1. CDR3 length: 14 amino acids. Per the germline V gene, CDR1 is MNHNY and CDR2 is SVGAGI (reference sequence).

The CDR3 sequence is CASSLREEETQYF. The CDR3 region has the DNA TGTGCCAGCAGTTTGAGGGAAGAAGAGACCCAGTACTTC. This rearrangement joins TRBV6-1 to TRBJ2-5; weak D call: TRBD2 (5 bases). This CDR3 comprises 13 residues. Trimming removed 5 bases from V and 3 bases from J, with 10 bases in between. Germline CDR1 and CDR2: MNHNS and SASEGT.

The J gene is TRBJ2-5, the V gene TRBV12-3 or TRBV12-4; a weak D match, TRBD2 (5 bases). The J call may be mistaken, given a closer DNA end match to TRBJ2-7. The CDR3 has 16 residues. CDR3 residues: CASSSGLSGGRYEQYF. As DNA, the CDR3 is TGTGCCAGCAGTTCCGGTTTAAGCGGCGGACGGTACGAGCAGTACTTC.

The chain links TRBV20-1 to TRBJ2-5, with 7 nucleotides matching TRBD2. Germline-derived CDR1 and CDR2 are DFQATT and SNEGSKA (reference sequence). CDR3 length equals 13 residues. V shed 5 bases and J 4 bases; nucleotides not matched to a gene: 7. For the CDR3, the DNA is TGCAGTGCTGGTTCGGGGGGTGGAGAGACCCAGTACTTC. Residues: CSAGSGGGETQYF.